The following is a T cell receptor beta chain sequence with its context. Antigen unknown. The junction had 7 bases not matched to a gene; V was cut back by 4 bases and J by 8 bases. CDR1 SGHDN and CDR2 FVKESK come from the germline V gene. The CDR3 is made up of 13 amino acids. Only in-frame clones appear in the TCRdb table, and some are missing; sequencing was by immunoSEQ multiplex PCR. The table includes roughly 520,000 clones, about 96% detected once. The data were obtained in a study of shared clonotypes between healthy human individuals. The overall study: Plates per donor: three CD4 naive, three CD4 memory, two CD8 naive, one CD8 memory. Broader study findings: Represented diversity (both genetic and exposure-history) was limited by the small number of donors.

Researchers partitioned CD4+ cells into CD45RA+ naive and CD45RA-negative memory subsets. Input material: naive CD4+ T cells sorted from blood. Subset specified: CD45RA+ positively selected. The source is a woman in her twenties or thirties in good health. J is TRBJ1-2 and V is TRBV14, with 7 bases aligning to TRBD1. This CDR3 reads CASSRSQGSGYTF. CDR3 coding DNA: TGTGCCAGCAGCCGGTCACAGGGGAGCGGCTACACCTTC.